This TCR beta chain was captured by sequencing in a study of cytomegalovirus exposure and HLA in healthy donors. Study details: Earlier work reported about 110 million unique TCR beta sequences from some 170 million T cells. Notes on the study in general: A later examination showed that TCR association rates differed by HLA locus, with DRB1 most and HLA-C fewest. It was approximately 170 TCR beta chains that were listed as cytomegalovirus-associated.

On this clone: Its antigen is undetermined.

Both 60 Vbeta primers and 13 Jbeta primers went into the PCR. The method was immunoSEQ multiplex PCR; TCRdb's version includes in-frame clones alone and lacks a portion of them. The table has about 200,000 clones, 77% seen once. The CDR3 is 13 residues long. Germline CDR1 and CDR2: LNHDA and SQIVND (reference sequence). The V end lost 7 bases, the J end lost 7 bases, and 16 bases lay between the germline ends. Sequenced sample: PBMCs. V gene TRBV19 combines with J gene TRBJ1-1, with D unclear. This clonotype was obtained from a woman aged 25-40 years in good health and CMV-seropositive. CDR3 nucleotide sequence: TGTGCCAGTACACAGATCTACGGTTTTGAAGCTTTCTTT. Its translation is CASTQIYGFEAFF. Complete variable domain (other parts from reference TRBV19 and TRBJ1-1): DGGITQSPKYLFRKEGQNVTLSCEQNLNHDAMYWYRQDPGQGLRLIYYSQIVNDFQKGDIAEGYSVSREKKESFPLTVTSAQKNPTAFYLCASTQIYGFEAFFGQGTRLTVV.